This T cell receptor (beta chain) emerged from a study of blood T cells in healthy people across ages. Trimming removed 5 bases at V and 4 bases at J, with 11 bases between. The CDR3 extends over 14 amino acids. Per the germline V gene, CDR1 is MNHEY and CDR2 is SMNVEV (reference sequence). Primed by a sample-barcoded 5' primer and a J-beta primer mix, a second PCR proceeded for 7 to 11 cycles. From each sample, at least 3 million paired-end reads containing CDR3 were obtained. One entry per CDR3 protein, called by TCRdb with MiXCR from the 5' RACE reads. The sample contains 500,000 to 650,000 distinct CDR3 sequences, roughly a quarter of which appear only once. Total RNA amounts of at least 5.5 micrograms were extracted per sample. The same specimen was also included in a second study, on T cells of mothers and their children.

V usage is TRBV27 and J usage is TRBJ2-2; the D gene is possibly TRBD2 (6 bases). The sequenced sample consisted of blood. The sequence came from a boy aged 2-15 years in good health. The DNA for the CDR3 is TGTGCCAGCAGTACCCGGCGGGGCACCGGGGAGCTGTTTTTT. Protein: CASSTRRGTGELFF.